This T cell receptor beta chain is drawn from a study of tumor-infiltrating lymphocytes in primary liver carcinoma (dated by TCRdb to about 2017). Context from the whole study: Of the five patients, three men and two women aged 30 to 69 years, four had hepatocellular carcinoma and one had combined HCC and intrahepatic cholangiocarcinoma. High reproducibility was observed for the technical replicate repertoires, with mean shared-clone rates approximately 0.92 and correlation coefficients above 0.98. Tumors of the five patients were stage T1-T3 N0M0 with maximum diameters of roughly 4.2 to 11 cm. Across five regions of each liver tumor, along with adjacent normal tissue and blood, the study brought together TCRbeta repertoire sequencing, expression microarrays and whole-exome sequencing. Each sample produced roughly 3.65 to 7.13 million productive TCRbeta reads, and read depth showed no significant difference between tissue types. Agilent mRNA microarray profiling was performed on the roughly 25 tumor region samples to relate TCRbeta repertoire diversity to the local molecular phenotype. TCRbeta repertoire sequencing covered roughly 35 specimens from 5 patients: around 25 tumor regions, 5 adjacent noncancerous liver tissues and 5 peripheral blood samples. The research as a whole found: Compared with blood, tumors had a significantly larger share of the repertoire taken up by the top 250 clones (p = 0.039). The study included only four to six patients, and the authors note findings should be validated in a larger study. Just about 7.5-25% of top clones turned up in all five regions of a tumor, which suggests spatial heterogeneity among tumor-infiltrating T cells. Only the TCR beta chain was sequenced, which likely underestimates true repertoire diversity because unpaired alpha chains were not captured. Pairs of tumor regions showed greater repertoire overlap (mean about 35%) than tumor-adjacent pairs (approximately 17%) or tumor-blood pairs (around 15%), which is consistent with antigen-driven expansion. Comparison of CD4+ and CD8+ T cell repertoires was precluded by the use of bulk unsorted samples.

In this sample, this clonotype turned up a few times. Its antigen target is currently unknown. One end of the junction varies from germline; a read error may be responsible. Without any cell sorting, total RNA and DNA were co-extracted from roughly 20-30 mg of bulk tissue using the AllPrep DNA/RNA mini kit. Surgical resection was performed in China between 2015 and early 2016 on about 5 patients with histopathologically diagnosed primary liver carcinoma. Patients had chronic HBV infection and were treatment-naive at sampling. Each tumor was sampled at five spatially separated regions: the superior, inferior, left-lateral and right-lateral poles and the tumor centre. According to histology, viable tumor cells made up more than 75% of every tumor sample. Fresh tumor and adjacent tissue pieces were bisected; one half was stored in RNAlater at -80°C, the other sent for histology. Per the germline V gene, SGHNT is the CDR1 and YENEEA is the CDR2. The CDR3, from cysteine to phenylalanine, totals 17 residues. The sequence is cut down to CDR3 DNA, 51 bases in frame from base 1.

Using a constant-region primer and ProtoScript II reverse transcriptase, TCRbeta-specific cDNA was reverse-transcribed from about 0.45 ug total RNA. The TCRbeta libraries were prepared through three rounds of nested multiplex PCR following a slightly modified ARM-PCR procedure. Multiplex TRBV1-TRBV30 forward primers and a Cbeta reverse primer were used in the first two PCR rounds, each of which was run for about 10 cycles. Sample barcodes and Illumina adapters were added in a final 25-cycle PCR using Deep VentR polymerase. Before sequencing, amplicons between 200 and 500 bp were purified from gel using a QIAquick gel extraction kit. TCRbeta amplicons were sequenced on an Illumina HiSeq 2500 with 250-bp paired-end reads. The published analysis was carried out like this. Quality trimming of reads was performed with Trimmomatic v0.33, and paired reads were merged with FLASH v1.2.11 so that full CDR3 sequences could be recovered. V, D and J germline segments were assigned to the rearranged TCRbeta sequences using MiGEC v1.2.1b. Clonotype statistics and Shannon-Wiener diversity indices were calculated with VDJtools v1.0.0. To cut down on sampling bias, every analysis after diversity analysis relied on just the 250 most abundant clonotypes from each sample. The public reads were quality trimmed at Q25 with fastp and then assembled into clones with MiXCR by TCRdb, keeping productive beta chains. Rows are unified per CDR3 protein, each entry keeping the most common DNA and genes. TCRdb, not the authors, supplied the V and J calls. This sample gives approximately 120,000 distinct CDR3 sequences in total; around 60% of them show up just once. The ten most abundant clones make up approximately 8.9% of the sample.

The origin of this receptor is a woman aged 60-75 years with primary liver carcinoma and hepatitis B virus infection. Rearrangement joined TRBV11-3 to TRBJ2-1, with 7 middle bases fitting TRBD1. Sequencing input: liver tumor tissue from sampling region 3. Explained via the paper, the cell subset or site label denotes: tumor region T3, left-lateral pole. The CDR3 reads as follows: CTSSLPGGGLGYNEQFF. Read as DNA, the sequence is TGTACCAGCAGCCTCCCAGGGGGTGGCTTGGGCTACAATGAGCAGTTCTTC.